This T cell receptor (beta chain) appears in the sequencing data of a study of blood T cells in healthy people across ages. This clonotype has more than one count but fewer than ten. Alongside a J-beta primer mix, a sample-barcoded 5' primer served in a second PCR lasting about 6 to 12 cycles. TCRdb reprocessed the 5' RACE reads with MiXCR, giving one entry per CDR3 protein. The table lists hundreds of thousands of distinct CDR3 sequences, roughly 64% of them singletons. The CDR3 is 13 amino acids. With 7 bases removed from V and 0 bases from J, the gap between germline ends came to 10 bases. Germline V lookup: CDR1 SGHRS, CDR2 YFSETQ.

What was sequenced was blood. The V and J genes are TRBV5-1 and TRBJ1-2; D perhaps matches TRBD1 (5 bases). The origin of this receptor is a man aged 25-45 years in good health. The CDR3 DNA reads TGCGCCAGCTACGCGGGACCTAACTATGGCTACACCTTC. It specifies CASYAGPNYGYTF.